This T cell receptor (beta chain) comes out of a study of T cell changes during pregnancy in multiple sclerosis. Here immunoSEQ multiplex PCR was the method, and the copy in TCRdb shows in-frame clones only, minus some. The table has around 20,000 clones, 88% seen once. Sample: CD8+ T cells from peripheral blood mononuclear cells, taken after pregnancy. This clonotype was sampled from a female donor in good health, enrolled as a control in a pregnancy study.

The CDR3: CASSPSAGDFYNEQFF. The CDR3 DNA sequence: TGTGCCAGCAGTCCCTCGGCGGGGGATTTCTACAATGAGCAGTTCTTC. The chain is built from TRBV27 and TRBJ2-1; 7 bases align to TRBD2. The junction had 10 bases not matched to a gene; V was cut back by 5 bases and J by 3 bases. Germline CDR1 reads MNHEY; CDR2 reads SMNVEV (reference sequence). This CDR3 comprises 16 residues.